The sequence of this T cell receptor (beta chain) was determined in a study of Ad26.COV2.S vaccination and SARS-CoV-2 variants. Turning to the study itself: Ad26.COV2.S given intramuscularly, once or twice 56 days apart. Overall study findings and caveats: Vaccinees showed greater spike-specific TCR breadth than placebo recipients. Substantial breadth in spike-specific CD8+ and CD4+ T cell responses was reportedly seen after vaccination.

The treatment here: about 20 received Ad26.COV2.S at low or high dose, single or two shots; about five received placebo; per-sample allocation not given. Specimen acquisition occurred on day 63 following the initial vaccine or placebo injection. Within Boston, the person who donated was an adult of 18-55 years. Germline lookup yields CDR1 MNHEY and CDR2 SVGAGI. V was pared by 5 bases and J by 5 bases, with 11 bases between. CDR3 size: 13 residues. Sequencing used immunoSEQ multiplex PCR; TCRdb keeps in-frame clones, though not all of them. This sample carries 400,000 to 500,000 clones, 89% of them seen once, and the ten largest clones take about 2.5%. To note about this clone: Its antigen is unidentified.

The sequenced sample was peripheral blood, obtained in a trial of Ad26.COV2.S vaccine versus placebo. J is TRBJ2-3 and V is TRBV6-5; D perhaps matches TRBD2 (6 bases). The TCR was taken from a person between 18 and 65 years old who received the Ad26.COV2.S COVID-19 vaccine or a placebo. The CDR3 DNA follows: TGTGCCAGCAGTCCCCCGGGGGAAGATACGCAGTATTTT. Protein product: CASSPPGEDTQYF.